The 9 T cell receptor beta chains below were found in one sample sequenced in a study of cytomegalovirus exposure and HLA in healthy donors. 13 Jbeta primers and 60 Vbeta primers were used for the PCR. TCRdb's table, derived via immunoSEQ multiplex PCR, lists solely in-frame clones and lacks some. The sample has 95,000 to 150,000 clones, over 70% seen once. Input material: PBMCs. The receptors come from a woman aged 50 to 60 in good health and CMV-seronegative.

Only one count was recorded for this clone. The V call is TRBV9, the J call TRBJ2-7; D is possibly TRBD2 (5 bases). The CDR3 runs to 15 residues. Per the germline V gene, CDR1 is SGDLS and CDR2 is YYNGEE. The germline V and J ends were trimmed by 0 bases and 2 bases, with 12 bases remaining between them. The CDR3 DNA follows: TGTGCCAGCAGCGTAGGTGGCGGGCATACCTACGAGCAGTACTTC. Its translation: CASSVGGGHTYEQYF.

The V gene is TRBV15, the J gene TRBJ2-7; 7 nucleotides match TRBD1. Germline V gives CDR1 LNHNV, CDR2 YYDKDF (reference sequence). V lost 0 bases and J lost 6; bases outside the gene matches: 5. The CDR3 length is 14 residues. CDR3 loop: CATSRDNRGTEQYF. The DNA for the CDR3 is TGTGCCACCAGCAGAGATAACAGGGGAACCGAGCAGTACTTC. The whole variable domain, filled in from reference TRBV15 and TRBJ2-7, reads DAMVIQNPRYQVTQFGKPVTLSCSQTLNHNVMYWYQQKSSQAPKLLFHYYDKDFNNEADTPDNFQSRRPNTSFCFLDIRSPGLGDTAMYLCATSRDNRGTEQYFGPGTRLTVT.

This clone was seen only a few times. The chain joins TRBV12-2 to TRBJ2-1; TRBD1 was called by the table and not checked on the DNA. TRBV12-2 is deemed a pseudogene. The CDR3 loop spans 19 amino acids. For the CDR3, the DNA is TGTGCAAGTCGCTTCAAGAGGACACTTACTCCCAAAGCCTACAATGAGCAGTTCTTC. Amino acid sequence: CASRFKRTLTPKAYNEQFF.

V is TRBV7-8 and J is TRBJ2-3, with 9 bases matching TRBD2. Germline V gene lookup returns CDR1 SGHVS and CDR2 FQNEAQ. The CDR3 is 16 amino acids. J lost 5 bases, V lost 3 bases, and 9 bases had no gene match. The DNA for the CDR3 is TGTGCCAGCAGCTTGACCCCAGCGGGAGGTGTAGATACGCAGTATTTT. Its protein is CASSLTPAGGVDTQYF.

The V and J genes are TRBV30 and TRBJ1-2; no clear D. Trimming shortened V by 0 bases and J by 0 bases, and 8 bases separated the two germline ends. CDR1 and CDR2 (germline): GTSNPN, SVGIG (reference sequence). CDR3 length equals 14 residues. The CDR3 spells CAWSVLGANYGYTF. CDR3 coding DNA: TGTGCCTGGAGTGTACTGGGAGCTAACTATGGCTACACCTTC.

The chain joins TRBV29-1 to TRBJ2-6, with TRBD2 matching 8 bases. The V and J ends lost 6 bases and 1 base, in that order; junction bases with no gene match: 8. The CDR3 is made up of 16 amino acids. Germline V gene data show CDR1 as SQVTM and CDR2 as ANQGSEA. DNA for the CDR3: TGCAGCGTAGCCGGGACTAGATTATCTGGGGCCAACGTCCTGACTTTC. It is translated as CSVAGTRLSGANVLTF.

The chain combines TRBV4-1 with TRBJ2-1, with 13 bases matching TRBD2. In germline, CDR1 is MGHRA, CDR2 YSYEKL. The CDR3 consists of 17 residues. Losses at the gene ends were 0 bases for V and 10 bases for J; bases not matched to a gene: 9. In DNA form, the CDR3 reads TGCGCCAGCAGCCAAGATTGGGTGACTAGCGGGAGGAACGAGCAGTTCTTC. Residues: CASSQDWVTSGRNEQFF.

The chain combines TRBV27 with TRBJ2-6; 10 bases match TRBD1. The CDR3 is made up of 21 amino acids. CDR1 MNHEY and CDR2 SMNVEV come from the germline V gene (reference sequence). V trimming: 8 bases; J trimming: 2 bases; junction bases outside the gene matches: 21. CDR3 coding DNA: TGTGCCAGCTCAACCGGGACAGGGGAGAGGTGGGGGGGGCCTGGGGCCAACGTCCTGACTTTC. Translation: CASSTGTGERWGGPGANVLTF.

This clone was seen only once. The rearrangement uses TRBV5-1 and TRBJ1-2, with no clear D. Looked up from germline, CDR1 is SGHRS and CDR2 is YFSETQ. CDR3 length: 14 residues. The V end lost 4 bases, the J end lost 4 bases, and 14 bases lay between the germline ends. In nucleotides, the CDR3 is TGCGCCAGCAGCCCCCGGACGGAGGGCTATGGCTACACCTTC. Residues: CASSPRTEGYGYTF.